These T cell receptor beta chains were read from a single sample in a study of identical twins. MiXCR, applied by TCRdb to the 5' RACE reads, yields one record per CDR3 protein. Counted here are 100,000 to 110,000 distinct CDR3 sequences, about 5.6% occurring once; the ten biggest clones make up more than 10%. Sequences were obtained from memory T cells sorted from blood. Receptors originate from a woman between 45 and 60 years old in good health. Both conserved end residues are part of each CDR3. The D gene is left open where the match is weak. Where a row states a size, it is once, few, many or the class of an expanded clone; other rows omit it.

>many|NA|TRBV4-1|TRBJ2-2
CASSRGEGTVFF
TGCGCCAGCAGCCGCGGGGAAGGGACGGTGTTTTTT
>many|NA|TRBV7-2|TRBJ1-3
CASSQEEGARSGNTIYF
TGTGCCAGCAGCCAAGAAGAGGGTGCCCGCTCTGGAAACACCATATATTTT
>many|NA|TRBV9|TRBJ2-3
CASGGYSTDTQYF
TGTGCCAGCGGGGGATACAGCACAGATACGCAGTATTTT
>many|NA|TRBV20-1|TRBJ1-2
CSASPVAYGYTF
TGCAGTGCTAGTCCCGTAGCTTATGGCTACACCTTC
>many|NA|TRBV24-1|TRBJ2-3
CATSDGGTGTDTQYF
TGTGCCACCAGTGACGGAGGGACTGGTACAGATACGCAGTATTTT
>medium-sized|TRBD1|TRBV13|TRBJ2-7
CASSLGTGSEQYF
TGTGCCAGCAGCTTAGGGACAGGGTCCGAGCAGTACTTC
>NA|NA|TRBV6-1|TRBJ1-5
CASSEVTGGQPQHF
TGTGCCAGCAGTGAAGTAACGGGTGGTCAGCCCCAGCATTTT
>NA|NA|TRBV3-1|TRBJ2-2
CASSPRQSGELFF
TGTGCCAGCAGCCCCCGACAGTCCGGGGAGCTGTTTTTT
>many|NA|TRBV7-2|TRBJ1-2
CASSTPGGFWGYTF
TGTGCCAGCAGTACCCCGGGGGGCTTCTGGGGCTACACCTTC
>medium-sized|NA|TRBV7-6|TRBJ1-1
CASSYNSSEAFF
TGTGCCAGCAGCTACAACAGCTCTGAAGCTTTCTTT
>many|NA|TRBV29-1|TRBJ2-1
CSVWANEQFF
TGCAGCGTTTGGGCGAATGAGCAGTTCTTC
>many|NA|TRBV6-1|TRBJ2-5
CASSHGGHETQYF
TGTGCCAGCAGCCACGGGGGGCACGAGACCCAGTACTTC
>many|TRBD1|TRBV13|TRBJ2-2
CASSSRDRGLRTGELFF
TGTGCCAGCAGCTCCCGGGACAGGGGGCTTAGAACCGGGGAGCTGTTTTTT
>NA|NA|TRBV20-1|TRBJ2-1
CSARPVGSSYNEQFF
TGCAGTGCTAGGCCTGTCGGAAGCTCCTACAATGAGCAGTTCTTC
>NA|NA|TRBV19|TRBJ1-4
CASKSWGDEKLFF
TGTGCCAGTAAGTCATGGGGCGACGAAAAACTGTTTTTT
>many|NA|TRBV9|TRBJ2-2
CASSVAGTTNTGELFF
TGTGCCAGCAGCGTCGCCGGGACAACAAACACCGGGGAGCTGTTTTTT
>many|NA|TRBV7-9|TRBJ2-1
CASSKLSSEQFF
TGTGCCAGCAGTAAACTTTCCAGTGAGCAGTTCTTC
>NA|NA|TRBV21-1|TRBJ2-4
CASSKKDLSAGAKNIQYF
TGTGCCAGCAGCAAAAAAGATCTGTCTGCGGGAGCCAAAAACATTCAGTACTTC
>few|NA|TRBV6-1|TRBJ2-1
CASSEEGYRQFF
TGTGCCAGCAGTGAAGAAGGGTACAGGCAGTTCTTC
>many|TRBD2|TRBV11-2|TRBJ2-1
CASSLNGDPSGNNEQFF
TGTGCCAGCAGCTTAAATGGTGATCCTAGCGGAAACAATGAGCAGTTCTTC
>few|NA|TRBV19|TRBJ2-1
CASSMGGNEQFF
TGTGCCAGTAGTATGGGCGGGAATGAGCAGTTCTTC
>few|NA|TRBV7-6|TRBJ2-1
CASSPQTGGRGHEQFF
TGTGCCAGCAGCCCACAGACTGGAGGCAGGGGTCATGAGCAGTTCTTC
>many|TRBD1|TRBV25-1|TRBJ2-1
CASATGGGGQFF
TGTGCCAGCGCCACAGGGGGCGGGGGGCAGTTCTTC
>many|NA|TRBV6-5|TRBJ1-1
CASSYSEGTEAFF
TGTGCCAGCAGTTACTCGGAGGGGACTGAAGCTTTCTTT
>many|NA|TRBV3-1|TRBJ1-5
CASSQDTANQPQHF
TGTGCCAGCAGCCAAGATACAGCGAATCAGCCCCAGCATTTT
>few|TRBD2|TRBV11-2|TRBJ2-1
CASSRSSGAYNEQFF
TGTGCCAGCAGCCGTTCTAGCGGAGCCTACAATGAGCAGTTCTTC
>many|TRBD2|TRBV4-1|TRBJ2-7
CASSPMGLAAYEQYF
TGCGCCAGCAGCCCCATGGGACTAGCGGCCTACGAGCAGTACTTC
>few|TRBD2|TRBV12-3/TRBV12-4|TRBJ2-6
CASSPAWGRAFSGANVLTF
TGTGCCAGCAGTCCCGCATGGGGGAGGGCCTTCTCTGGGGCCAACGTCCTGACTTTC
>few|TRBD2|TRBV20-1|TRBJ2-3
CSAPPTSGRAGDTQYF
TGCAGTGCCCCCCCGACTAGCGGGAGGGCCGGAGATACGCAGTATTTT
>many|NA|TRBV13|TRBJ2-3
CASSLGPTDTQYF
TGTGCCAGCAGCTTAGGACCAACAGATACGCAGTATTTT
>many|NA|TRBV25-1|TRBJ1-1
CASSEGYTEAFF
TGTGCCAGCAGTGAAGGGTACACTGAAGCTTTCTTT
>many|TRBD2|TRBV7-9|TRBJ2-3
CASRPGTSGRGSTDTQYF
TGTGCCAGCAGACCCGGGACTAGCGGGAGAGGGAGCACAGATACGCAGTATTTT
>few|NA|TRBV12-3/TRBV12-4|TRBJ2-3
CASSLVSSPDTQYF
TGTGCCAGCAGTTTAGTGAGCTCCCCAGATACGCAGTATTTT
>NA|NA|TRBV2|TRBJ2-3
CASRRETGPDTQYF
TGTGCCAGCAGACGGGAGACGGGGCCAGATACGCAGTATTTT
>many|NA|TRBV3-1|TRBJ1-1
CASSPAGRGNTEAFF
TGTGCCAGCAGCCCGGCAGGGAGGGGGAACACTGAAGCTTTCTTT
>many|NA|TRBV10-3|TRBJ2-3
CATSARGGGPSYDTQYF
TGTGCCACCTCCGCCAGGGGGGGAGGGCCATCATACGATACGCAGTATTTT
>few|TRBD1|TRBV6-2/TRBV6-3|TRBJ2-5
CASRDSGGGETQYF
TGTGCCAGCAGGGATTCAGGGGGCGGAGAGACCCAGTACTTC
>many|TRBD2|TRBV7-9|TRBJ2-3
CASSPSGRSDTQYF
TGTGCCAGCAGCCCTAGCGGGAGGTCAGATACGCAGTATTTT
>few|NA|TRBV6-4|TRBJ2-3
CASSQGQPTDTQYF
TGTGCCAGCAGCCAGGGCCAACCCACAGATACGCAGTATTTT
>many|NA|TRBV11-2|TRBJ1-6
CASSLLLSNSPLHF
TGTGCCAGCAGCTTACTACTGAGTAATTCACCCCTCCACTTT
>many|NA|TRBV12-3/TRBV12-4|TRBJ2-7
CASSYKYEQYF
TGTGCCAGCAGTTACAAATACGAGCAGTACTTC
>NA|TRBD2|TRBV5-4|TRBJ2-2
CASNTVAGDTGELFF
TGTGCCAGCAACACGGTAGCGGGGGACACCGGGGAGCTGTTTTTT
>many|NA|TRBV6-5|TRBJ2-3
CASSPWSTDTQYF
TGTGCCAGCAGTCCCTGGAGCACAGATACGCAGTATTTT
>many|TRBD2|TRBV10-3|TRBJ2-1
CAISGLTSGTQDEQFF
TGTGCCATCAGTGGTCTGACTAGCGGGACTCAGGATGAGCAGTTCTTC
>NA|NA|TRBV11-2|TRBJ2-5
CASSFGGSETQYF
TGTGCCAGCAGCTTTGGTGGCAGCGAGACCCAGTACTTC
>NA|NA|TRBV6-5|TRBJ2-2
CASRFGHTGELFF
TGTGCCAGCAGGTTTGGGCACACCGGGGAGCTGTTTTTT
>many|TRBD1|TRBV24-1|TRBJ2-1
CATSGTGGLNEQFF
TGTGCCACCAGCGGGACAGGGGGCCTCAATGAGCAGTTCTTC
>NA|TRBD2|TRBV29-1|TRBJ2-5
CSVGLAGEETQYF
TGCAGCGTTGGGCTAGCGGGAGAGGAGACCCAGTACTTC
>few|TRBD2|TRBV7-8|TRBJ2-3
CASSLVRASGSASDTQYF
TGTGCCAGCAGCTTAGTTCGTGCTAGCGGGAGCGCGTCAGATACGCAGTATTTT
>few|NA|TRBV20-1|TRBJ2-5
CSASTSLRETQYF
TGCAGTGCTAGCACTAGCCTTAGAGAGACCCAGTACTTC
>few|TRBD1|TRBV7-8|TRBJ1-1
CASSSLSRSGTGAPMTEAFF
TGTGCCAGCAGCTCCCTGAGTCGGAGCGGGACAGGGGCGCCGATGACTGAAGCTTTCTTT
>many|NA|TRBV29-1|TRBJ1-1
CSVARLGGTEAFF
TGCAGCGTTGCCCGTCTAGGGGGGACTGAAGCTTTCTTT
>NA|TRBD2|TRBV11-2|TRBJ2-3
CASSLTGGGGPDTQYF
TGTGCCAGCAGCTTAACGGGCGGGGGTGGCCCAGATACGCAGTATTTT
>few|TRBD1|TRBV5-1|TRBJ2-1
CASSLGSPGQGALNEQFF
TGCGCCAGCAGCTTGGGGTCCCCGGGACAGGGGGCCCTCAATGAGCAGTTCTTC
>many|NA|TRBV12-3/TRBV12-4|TRBJ2-7
CASRGRANEQYF
TGTGCCAGCAGGGGCAGGGCCAACGAGCAGTACTTC